The 15 T cell receptor beta chains below come from one sample, sequenced in a study of cytomegalovirus exposure and HLA in healthy donors. PCR primers comprised 60 Vbeta and 13 Jbeta primers. Using immunoSEQ multiplex PCR, the repertoire was profiled, and TCRdb retains in-frame clones only, with some absent. The sample carries under 250,000 clones, 76% recorded once. Material for sequencing was PBMCs. These TCRs come from a man aged 18 to 30 in good health and CMV-seronegative.

V gene TRBV7-2 combines with J gene TRBJ2-7; D possibly corresponds to TRBD2 (6 bases). The V end lost 5 bases, the J end lost 0 bases, and 17 bases lay between the germline ends. The germline CDR1 and CDR2 sequences are SGHTA and FQGNSA. The CDR3 runs to 16 residues. The CDR3 protein is CASSVVASVSSYEQYF. Here the CDR3 DNA reads TGTGCCAGCAGCGTCGTGGCTAGCGTCAGCTCCTACGAGCAGTACTTC.

At least ten counts were recorded for this clone. V is TRBV25-1 and J is TRBJ1-6; the match to TRBD1 covers 8 bases. The J segment lost 11 bases and the V segment lost 3 bases, leaving 6 bases of the junction unmatched. This CDR3 spans 14 amino acids. In germline, CDR1 is MGHDK, CDR2 SYGVNS. Here the CDR3 DNA reads TGTGCCAGCAGTGAGAAGACAGGGGAAGCACCCCTCCACTTT. Translating gives CASSEKTGEAPLHF.

The chain has TRBV29-1 and TRBJ2-7, with 7 bases aligning to TRBD1. The CDR3 has 15 residues. CDR1 is SQVTM, CDR2 ANQGSEA, per germline. Trimming at V came to 5 bases and at J to 1 base, leaving 11 bases not matched to a gene. The CDR3 DNA reads TGCAGCGTTCGAACCCGGGACAGCATGTCCTACGAGCAGTACTTC. Translation gives CSVRTRDSMSYEQYF.

This clone has only one observation. The CDR3 nucleotides are TGTGCCAGCAGCCCCAGACTAGCTACAGATACGCAGTATTTT. This encodes CASSPRLATDTQYF. The chain is built from TRBV5-4 and TRBJ2-3; 7 bases fit TRBD2. The junction had 5 bases not matched to a gene; V was cut back by 4 bases and J by 3 bases. The CDR3 contains 14 residues. Germline V gene lookup returns CDR1 SGHNT and CDR2 YYREEE (reference sequence).

The rearrangement links TRBV5-8 to TRBJ2-5; maybe TRBD1 (6 bases). CDR3 length: 16 residues. Trimming shortened V by 1 base and J by 7 bases, and 20 bases separated the two germline ends. Germline CDR1 is SGHTS and CDR2 is YDEGEE. CDR3 region: CASSLSPDRQFGTQYF. In nucleotides, the CDR3 is TGTGCCAGCAGCTTGTCCCCGGACAGACAATTCGGGACCCAGTACTTC.

This chain uses TRBV6-5 with TRBJ2-1, with 8 bases aligning to TRBD1. Germline assignment: CDR1 MNHEY and CDR2 SVGAGI. The V and J ends lost 4 bases and 0 bases, in that order; junction bases with no gene match: 5. The length of the CDR3 is 16 residues. CDR3 sequence reads: CASSSRQGHSYNEQFF. CDR3 bases: TGTGCCAGCAGTTCCCGACAGGGGCACTCCTACAATGAGCAGTTCTTC.

The V gene is TRBV28, the J gene TRBJ1-1; D perhaps matches TRBD1 (5 bases). The germline gives CDR1 MDHEN, CDR2 SYDVKM. The CDR3 is made up of 16 amino acids. Trimming removed 3 bases from V and 0 bases from J, with 14 bases in between. CDR3 coding DNA: TGTGCCAGCAGTTTCCCCCAGGCAGGGATGAACACTGAAGCTTTCTTT. Translating it yields CASSFPQAGMNTEAFF.

On this clone: Other DNA sequences from this sample encode an identical CDR3 as well. The chain links TRBV7-2 to TRBJ2-5, with TRBD2 identical over 7 bases. CDR1 is SGHTA and CDR2 is FQGNSA in the germline V gene. The CDR3 runs 14 residues. Trimming at V came to 1 base and at J to 4 bases, leaving 3 bases not matched to a gene. CDR3 bases: TGTGCCAGCAGCTTAGGGGGAGGGGTAGAGACCCAGTACTTC. Its translation: CASSLGGGVETQYF.

V gene TRBV5-6 combines with J gene TRBJ2-3; TRBD1 aligns across 10 bases. V was clipped by 4 bases and J by 5 bases; unmatched bases: 4. The V gene's germline CDR1 is SGHDT and CDR2 YYEEEE. This CDR3 contains 14 residues. The CDR3 DNA reads as TGTGCCAGCAGCGGAGACAGGGGGCGAGATACGCAGTATTTT. Translated, it gives CASSGDRGRDTQYF.

V and J are TRBV29-1 and TRBJ2-5, with 8 bases that match TRBD1. Germline V gene data show CDR1 as SQVTM and CDR2 as ANQGSEA. The CDR3 consists of 11 residues. With V trimmed by 5 bases and J by 7 bases, 3 bases remained unmatched. The CDR3 DNA follows: TGCAGCGTTTACAGGGGGATGACCCAGTACTTC. Protein sequence: CSVYRGMTQYF.

The gene calls are TRBV12-5 and TRBJ2-3, with TRBD1 identical over 8 bases. CDR1 and CDR2 (germline): LGHNT, FRNRAP. There are 15 residues in the CDR3. The V gene end was trimmed by 6 bases and the J gene end by 0 bases; junction bases not matched to a gene: 5. The CDR3 sequence is CASGRGQGSTDTQYF. Here the CDR3 DNA reads TGTGCTAGTGGCCGCGGACAGGGAAGCACAGATACGCAGTATTTT.

The CDR3 nucleotides are TGTGCCAGCAGAACCGACGCGGCGGGGACCCAGTACTTC. Translated, it gives CASRTDAAGTQYF. The J gene is TRBJ2-5, the V gene TRBV6-5; maybe TRBD2 (5 bases). The CDR3 is 13 residues long. Between the trimmed V and J ends, which lost 6 bases and 7 bases, there was a span of 15 bases. Germline CDR1 reads MNHEY; CDR2 reads SVGAGI.

The rearrangement links TRBV16 to TRBJ1-1; D might be TRBD1 (6 bases). There are 15 residues in the CDR3. Trimming cost V 2 bases and J 5 bases, with 15 bases left between them. CDR1 is KGHSY, CDR2 FQNENV, per germline. As DNA, the CDR3 is TGTGCCAGCAGCCAAGCCAGGGGAAGGGGAACTGAAGCTTTCTTT. Translation: CASSQARGRGTEAFF.

The V gene is TRBV27, the J gene TRBJ2-5; TRBD1 might be the D (6 bases). Matching the DNA end better, TRBJ2-7 makes the J call doubtful. The CDR3 runs to 14 residues. CDR1 and CDR2 from the germline V gene are MNHEY and SMNVEV (reference sequence). CDR3 region: CASSLEGGGYEQYF. The CDR3 coding sequence is TGTGCCAGCAGTTTGGAAGGGGGTGGGTACGAGCAGTACTTC.

This chain joins TRBV28 and TRBJ2-7; 9 nucleotides agree with TRBD1. The CDR3 covers 14 residues. After removal of 7 bases from V and 5 bases from J, the junction contained 9 bases not matched to a gene. Germline values: CDR1 MDHEN, CDR2 SYDVKM. The CDR3 DNA reads TGTGCCAGCACCCTGGGAGGGACAGGGAACGAGCAGTACTTC. Its translation: CASTLGGTGNEQYF. Full variable domain (rest looked up from reference TRBV28 and TRBJ2-7): DVKVTQSSRYLVKRTGEKVFLECVQDMDHENMFWYRQDPGLGLRLIYFSYDVKMKEKGDIPEGYSVSREKKERFSLILESASTNQTSMYLCASTLGGTGNEQYFGPGTRLTVT.